The 30 T cell receptor beta chains presented below share a single source sample, sequenced in a study of shared clonotypes between healthy human individuals. It was CD45RO-negative cells, positively selected for CCR7, that made up naive CD8 cells, with terminally differentiated effector memory CD45RA+ cells excluded. TCRdb's table, derived via immunoSEQ multiplex PCR, lists solely in-frame clones and lacks some. The data contain millions of clones, roughly 91% of them singletons. The sequenced sample consisted of naive CD8+ T cells from PBMCs. Source of these receptors: a man aged 18 to 35 in good health. Some clones in this sample may be carry-over from other donors' samples.

The rearrangement joins TRBV7-9 to TRBJ2-7; 9 positions agree with TRBD1. V was clipped by 5 bases and J by 3 bases; unmatched bases: 8. Per germline, CDR1 SEHNR and CDR2 FQNEAQ (reference sequence). This CDR3 comprises 15 residues. The CDR3, as DNA: TGTGCCAGCAGCCACAGACAGGGGGTGGACTACGAGCAGTACTTC. Amino acid sequence: CASSHRQGVDYEQYF.

On this clone itself: A read error may account for a junction end that differs from germline. The rearrangement joins TRBV28 to TRBJ1-1; D is possibly TRBD1 (6 bases). Germline V gene data show CDR1 as MDHEN and CDR2 as SYDVKM. The CDR3 sequence is 12 residues long. The CDR3 region is CASSLGGRKSLF. The CDR3 bases are TGTGCCAGCAGCTTAGGGGGGCGGAAGTCTCTCTTT. The variable domain in full, completed from reference TRBV28 and TRBJ1-1, reads DVKVTQSSRYLVKRTGEKVFLECVQDMDHENMFWYRQDPGLGLRLIYFSYDVKMKEKGDIPEGYSVSREKKERFSLILESASTNQTSMYLCASSLGGRKSLFGQGTRLTVV.

This clone was observed a single time. J is TRBJ1-1 and V is TRBV11-2, with D uncertain. CDR3 length equals 14 residues. Trimming took off 6 bases at V and 4 bases at J, with 15 bases between the two ends. Germline V gene sequence: CDR1 SGHAT, CDR2 FQNNGV. This chain's CDR3 is CASSYKSMGTEAFF. CDR3 bases: TGTGCCAGCAGTTACAAATCCATGGGCACTGAAGCTTTCTTT.

V gene TRBV5-6 combines with J gene TRBJ2-1; no reliable D call. The CDR3 loop spans 12 amino acids. V was trimmed by 1 base and J by 7 bases, leaving 6 bases between them. The germline V gene has CDR1 SGHDT and CDR2 YYEEEE. CDR3 residues: CASSLMGNEQFF. CDR3 nucleotide sequence: TGTGCCAGCAGCTTGATGGGAAATGAGCAGTTCTTC.

The V call is TRBV28, the J call TRBJ2-7, with 7 bases aligning to TRBD2. Unmatched junction bases numbered 7, after V lost 5 bases and J lost 3 bases. CDR3 length: 14 amino acids. Germline values: CDR1 MDHEN, CDR2 SYDVKM. The CDR3 DNA sequence: TGTGCCAGCAGTCCCGTCCGGGAGGTCTACGAGCAGTACTTC. Translating it yields CASSPVREVYEQYF.

CDR3: CASSLGLAGVVTDTQYF. CDR3 nucleotides: TGCGCCAGCAGCTTGGGACTAGCGGGAGTGGTGACAGATACGCAGTATTTT. The rearrangement joins TRBV5-1 to TRBJ2-3; 12 bases align to TRBD2. Trimming cost V 0 bases and J 3 bases; bases outside gene matches: 5. This CDR3 has 17 residues. Germline V gene sequence: CDR1 SGHRS, CDR2 YFSETQ.

J is TRBJ2-3 and V is TRBV4-3, with 8 bases aligning to TRBD1. The CDR3 loop spans 15 amino acids. Per germline, CDR1 LGHNA and CDR2 YSLEER. The V segment lost 6 bases and the J segment 2 bases; nucleotides outside the gene matches: 7. The CDR3 sequence is CASSGDRGHTDTQYF. The CDR3 nucleotides are TGCGCCAGCAGTGGAGACAGGGGACACACAGATACGCAGTATTTT.

The chain has TRBV9 and TRBJ1-2; D is undetermined. Trimming pared 3 bases from V and 2 bases from J, leaving 5 bases between. From germline, CDR1 is SGDLS and CDR2 YYNGEE. CDR3 size: 12 residues. The CDR3 sequence is CASSDKNYGYTF. The CDR3 bases are TGTGCCAGCAGCGACAAGAACTATGGCTACACCTTC.

The chain recombines TRBV28 with TRBJ2-7; 7 nucleotides line up with TRBD1. V shed 6 bases and J 0 bases; nucleotides not matched to a gene: 8. The CDR3 is made up of 15 amino acids. Per germline, CDR1 MDHEN and CDR2 SYDVKM. The CDR3 is CASSTGTARSYEQYF. As DNA, the CDR3 is TGTGCCAGCAGCACGGGGACAGCACGCTCCTACGAGCAGTACTTC.

The chain recombines TRBV4-3 with TRBJ2-2; D gene uncertain. V lost 0 bases to trimming and J lost 7 bases, with 12 bases between them. There are 15 residues in the CDR3. Germline CDR1 LGHNA, CDR2 YSLEER. CDR3 bases: TGCGCCAGCAGCCAAGAGGGCCTAGGTCACGGGGAGCTGTTTTTT. It yields the protein CASSQEGLGHGELFF.

As to this clone: Different DNA sequences within this sample yield the same CDR3. The chain couples TRBV6-4 to TRBJ2-1; TRBD2 agrees at 9 bases. CDR3 length: 14 amino acids. From germline, CDR1 is MRHNA and CDR2 SNTAGT. The J segment lost 7 bases and the V segment lost 4 bases, leaving 5 bases of the junction unmatched. The CDR3 bases are TGTGCCAGCAGTGTGGCGGGAGGGCCGAATGAGCAGTTCTTC. Translating gives CASSVAGGPNEQFF.

The V gene is TRBV6-1, the J gene TRBJ1-4; no reliable D call. The V gene's germline CDR1 is MNHNS and CDR2 SASEGT. The CDR3 spans 15 residues. Trimming shortened V by 4 bases and J by 8 bases, and 17 bases separated the two germline ends. CDR3 in amino acids: CASSALVMPGEKLFF. CDR3 sequence (DNA): TGTGCCAGCAGTGCCCTAGTGATGCCTGGGGAAAAACTGTTTTTT.

V and J are TRBV19 and TRBJ2-3; the D gene is possibly TRBD1 (5 bases). The CDR3 is made up of 14 amino acids. The ends were cut back, 1 base at V and 3 bases at J, with 8 bases in the middle. Germline CDR1 and CDR2: LNHDA and SQIVND (reference sequence). CDR3 amino acids: CASSIGAGTDTQYF. CDR3 bases: TGTGCCAGTAGTATAGGGGCAGGGACAGATACGCAGTATTTT.

This sequence joins TRBV13 and TRBJ2-1, with D uncertain. The V end was cut by 2 bases, the J end by 9 bases, with 11 bases between. Germline loops: CDR1 PRHDT, CDR2 FYEKMQ (reference sequence). CDR3 length equals 13 residues. CDR3 region: CASSLKGPGEQFF. CDR3 nucleotides: TGTGCCAGCAGCTTAAAAGGTCCTGGTGAGCAGTTCTTC.

The chain recombines TRBV2 with TRBJ2-1, with 13 bases that match TRBD2. J gave up 6 bases and V 4 bases, and 6 bases lay outside the gene matches. Germline CDR1 reads SNHLY; CDR2 reads FYNNEI. CDR3 length equals 16 residues. The CDR3 DNA is TGTGCCAGCAGTGGACTAGCGGGAGGTTGGGGCAATGAGCAGTTCTTC. Translated, it gives CASSGLAGGWGNEQFF.

This chain uses TRBV27 with TRBJ1-1; D is ambiguous. V lost 0 bases and J lost 0, with 8 bases in between. CDR1 MNHEY and CDR2 SMNVEV come from the germline V gene (reference sequence). The length of the CDR3 is 15 residues. The CDR3 coding sequence is TGTGCCAGCAGTTTATCCGATGGGTTGAACACTGAAGCTTTCTTT. Translated, it gives CASSLSDGLNTEAFF.

This clone came up once. The V gene is TRBV7-9, the J gene TRBJ2-7, with D possibly matching TRBD2 (5 bases). Germline loops: CDR1 SEHNR, CDR2 FQNEAQ (reference sequence). The CDR3 has 12 amino acids. Trimming took 7 bases from V and 6 from J, leaving 13 bases between them. The CDR3 is CASTSSGVEQYF. The DNA for the CDR3 is TGTGCCAGCACCTCCTCCGGGGTCGAGCAGTACTTC.

The chain employs TRBV10-2 and TRBJ2-2; D is unresolved. Trimming shortened V by 6 bases and J by 7 bases, and 15 bases separated the two germline ends. CDR3 length: 14 residues. Germline CDR1 is WSHSY and CDR2 is SAAADI. The DNA of the CDR3 is TGCGCCAGCAGGCTCGGTTCCTCGGGCGGGGAGCTGTTTTTT. This codes for CASRLGSSGGELFF.

The chain recombines TRBV25-1 with TRBJ1-4; TRBD1 might be the D (5 bases). The CDR3 runs to 17 residues. V shed 1 base and J shed 0 bases, with 12 bases lying between them. CDR1 is MGHDK and CDR2 is SYGVNS in the germline V gene. CDR3 sequence: CASSEWGREATNEKLFF. The CDR3 region has the DNA TGTGCCAGCAGTGAATGGGGCAGGGAAGCAACTAATGAAAAACTGTTTTTT. Variable domain in full (rest from reference TRBV25-1 and TRBJ1-4): EADIYQTPRYLVIGTGKKITLECSQTMGHDKMYWYQQDPGMELHLIHYSYGVNSTEKGDLSSESTVSRIRTEHFPLTLESARPSHTSQYLCASSEWGREATNEKLFFGSGTQLSVL.

The CDR3 here is CASRPGAWEEQYF. CDR3 bases: TGTGCCAGCAGGCCTGGGGCCTGGGAGGAGCAGTACTTC. This sequence joins TRBV27 and TRBJ2-7; D may be TRBD1 or TRBD2 (5 bases each). Trimming removed 6 bases at V and 7 bases at J, with 16 bases between. The CDR3 has 13 residues. The germline gives CDR1 MNHEY, CDR2 SMNVEV (reference sequence).

The chain carries TRBV7-9 and TRBJ1-4, with D perhaps matching TRBD1 (5 bases). The germline V gene has CDR1 SEHNR and CDR2 FQNEAQ (reference sequence). V dropped 5 bases and J dropped 7 bases, with 14 bases sitting between them. The CDR3 length is 14 residues. CDR3 protein: CASSTGAIREKLFF. The CDR3 coding sequence is TGTGCCAGCAGCACCGGGGCCATACGTGAAAAACTGTTTTTT.

The genes are TRBV9 and TRBJ1-1; TRBD1 matches 7 bases. Germline lookup yields CDR1 SGDLS and CDR2 YYNGEE. The CDR3 length is 13 residues. V lost 3 bases, J lost 4 bases, and 3 bases stayed unmatched. The CDR3 DNA sequence: TGTGCCAGCAGCGGAACAGGGGCCACTGAAGCTTTCTTT. Protein: CASSGTGATEAFF.

This clone was found once. V gene TRBV29-1 combines with J gene TRBJ2-5, with 8 bases identical to TRBD1. The DNA end lines up better with TRBJ2-7; the J call may be wrong. The CDR3 is 12 residues long. The germline CDR1 and CDR2 sequences are SQVTM and ANQGSEA. As DNA, the CDR3 is TGCAGCGTTGGGGACAGGATCTACGAGCAGTACTTC. Translated, it gives CSVGDRIYEQYF.

The V call is TRBV29-1, the J call TRBJ1-2; a possible D gene is TRBD1 (5 bases). V was trimmed by 4 bases and J by 8 bases, leaving 20 bases between them. The CDR3 contains 14 residues. CDR1 and CDR2 (germline): SQVTM, ANQGSEA. The CDR3 bases are TGCAGCGTTGTTGGCGGGGACTTTTGGATCGGCTACACCTTC. Its translation is CSVVGGDFWIGYTF.

Details on this clone: The identical CDR3 is also encoded by other nucleotide sequences in the sample. CDR3 residues: CASSRLQGYEQYF. The CDR3 DNA reads TGTGCCAGCAGCCGACTACAGGGCTACGAGCAGTACTTC. The J gene is TRBJ2-7, the V gene TRBV27; a possible D gene is TRBD1 (6 bases). The CDR3 has 13 amino acids. With 6 bases removed from V and 3 bases from J, the gap between germline ends came to 12 bases. Germline V gives CDR1 MNHEY, CDR2 SMNVEV (reference sequence).

The J gene is TRBJ2-7, the V gene TRBV9, with D tentatively TRBD2 (6 bases). The V end lost 3 bases, the J end lost 6 bases, and 16 bases lay between the germline ends. The CDR3 spans 14 residues. CDR1 and CDR2 (germline): SGDLS, YYNGEE. The CDR3 DNA reads TGTGCCAGCAGCGCGGACATGATGGAGGGCGAGCAGTACTTC. The encoded protein is CASSADMMEGEQYF.

This clone has just one count. The chain links TRBV5-8 to TRBJ2-5; perhaps D is TRBD1 or TRBD2 (6 bases each). The V gene lost 0 bases and the J gene lost 9 bases, with 18 bases spanning the gap. The CDR3 totals 15 residues. Germline CDR1 and CDR2: SGHTS and YDEGEE. The chain's CDR3 is CASSLAGGPRGSQYF. CDR3 in DNA: TGTGCCAGCAGCTTGGCCGGGGGCCCCCGCGGGTCCCAGTACTTC.

This chain links TRBV27 with TRBJ2-7, with 9 bases matching TRBD2. CDR3 length: 15 residues. The junction had 6 bases not matched to a gene; V was cut back by 4 bases and J by 2 bases. CDR1 is MNHEY, CDR2 SMNVEV, per germline (reference sequence). The DNA of the CDR3 is TGTGCCAGCAGTTCTGGTAGCGGGGGACCCTACGAGCAGTACTTC. Translated: CASSSGSGGPYEQYF.

Turning to this clone: Distinct nucleotide sequences in the sample also encode this CDR3. The rearrangement uses TRBV29-1 and TRBJ2-7; D may be TRBD1 or TRBD2 (5 bases each). Germline CDR1 is SQVTM and CDR2 is ANQGSEA. The CDR3 extends over 12 amino acids. Deletions cut 5 bases from V and 4 bases from J, with 12 bases between. The CDR3 loop is CSVQGGPYEQYF. As DNA, the CDR3 is TGCAGCGTTCAGGGCGGGCCATACGAGCAGTACTTC.

The gene calls are TRBV27 and TRBJ1-1; 9 nucleotides line up with TRBD1. The CDR3 contains 16 residues. Germline trimming cut 1 base from V and 5 bases from J; bases unmatched to any gene: 8. Germline V lookup: CDR1 MNHEY, CDR2 SMNVEV (reference sequence). The CDR3 DNA reads as TGTGCCAGCAGTTTATTGCCCGGACAGGGGAGGACTGAAGCTTTCTTT. It specifies CASSLLPGQGRTEAFF.